The clone carrying this T cell receptor (beta chain) was seen only a few times. Its antigen is unidentified. The data derive from a study of T cell repertoires in cytomegalovirus infection. In the study overall: As its CMV epitopes, the study selected recently identified HLA-C-restricted and well-studied HLA-B-restricted targets.

Each CDR3 protein gets one entry after TCRdb re-called the reads with MiXCR. The sample has 150,000 to 200,000 distinct CDR3 sequences; about 20% are singletons. Study-wide results and caveats: HLA-C-restricted CMV clonotypes gave the most frequent clonotype in two of eight donors. The study identified carriers of CMV plus the relevant HLA from cumulative public TCR beta family frequency.

The TCR sequence derives from a human donor in good health (CMV status not recorded). Some clones in this sample may be carry-over from other donors' samples. The specimen comprised CD8+ T cells from cultured PBMCs, sampled from culture after CMV antigen stimulation.

CDR3 protein: CASSDSLNTEAFF. CDR3 nucleotides: TGTGCCAGCAGCGACAGCCTGAACACTGAAGCTTTCTTT. The chain joins TRBV12-3 or TRBV12-4 to TRBJ1-1, with D perhaps TRBD1 (5 bases). V gave up 6 bases and J gave up 0 bases, with 8 bases separating them. The CDR3 is 13 residues long.